The source of this TCR beta chain is a study of post-analysis software for immune sequencing data. Points from the study as a whole: Patients used about 5 TRBV segments, including TRBV5-6, TRBV5-1 and TRBV20-1, more often than controls. Versus controls, multiple sclerosis patients showed significantly lower diversity (normalized Chao1).

With regard to this clonotype: What it binds is not known.

Incorporated into the TCR beta cDNA libraries were unique molecular identifiers, which served to reduce PCR and sequencing biases. MiXCR, run by TCRdb on the PCR reads, gives a single entry per CDR3 protein. The sample holds about 540,000 distinct CDR3 sequences, approximately 34% seen once. The CDR3 consists of 15 residues. The V and J ends lost 3 bases and 3 bases respectively, with 16 bases between them. Germline V gene lookup returns CDR1 SGHRS and CDR2 YFSETQ. V is TRBV5-1 and J is TRBJ2-7, with D possibly matching TRBD2 (6 bases). This sequence originates from a girl aged 2-17 years with multiple sclerosis. The specimen sequenced was blood. The CDR3 bases are TGCGCCAGCAGCTGGAGGGTAGGAGAGATCTACGAGCAGTACTTC. Protein product: CASSWRVGEIYEQYF.